This T cell receptor beta chain was observed in a study of T cells after yellow fever vaccination. TCRdb ran MiXCR on the 5' RACE reads and lists one entry per CDR3 protein. The repertoire includes approximately 610,000 distinct CDR3 sequences, about a sixth of them detected once, and roughly a sixth sits in the top ten. The CDR3 loop spans 14 amino acids. With V trimmed by 6 bases and J by 4 bases, 8 bases remained unmatched. Germline-derived CDR1 and CDR2 are MDHEN and SYDVKM. The sample was PBMCs, taken 4 to 5 days after the first yellow fever vaccination. The sequence came from a man younger than 35 who received the YFV17D yellow fever vaccine. V is TRBV28 and J is TRBJ1-2; TRBD1 matches 7 bases. The CDR3 DNA sequence: TGTGCCAGCAGACCCAGGGGGGTCGCCTATGGCTACACCTTC. It translates to CASRPRGVAYGYTF.